There are a few counts of the clone carrying this T cell receptor (beta chain). The data derive from a study of blood T cell repertoires in COVID-19. The overall study: From the United States, Italy and Spain came samples of acute and convalescent COVID-19. Sources were T cells, B-cell-depleted T cells, or PBMCs; the material itself was cDNA or gDNA.

Measured with immunoSEQ multiplex PCR; TCRdb has only the in-frame clones, and not every one. The sample lists 150,000 to 200,000 clones; about 75% were seen once. This TCR was sampled from a woman aged 65 to 85 with acute or convalescent COVID-19. The sequenced sample was peripheral blood.

The chain's CDR3 is CASRRQGPYGYTF. The CDR3 DNA sequence: TGTGCCAGCAGGAGACAGGGACCCTATGGCTACACCTTC. The genes are TRBV6-5 and TRBJ1-2; 7 bases are a match to TRBD1. Germline-derived CDR1 and CDR2 are MNHEY and SVGAGI. V dropped 6 bases and J dropped 4; count of bases not matched to a gene: 5. The CDR3 totals 13 residues.